A selection of T cell receptor beta chains follows, all from one sample in a study of blood T cell repertoires in COVID-19. Clones were read by immunoSEQ multiplex PCR, and TCRdb kept only the in-frame ones, dropping some. The table records approximately 300,000 clones, around 83% of them present only once. Sequenced material: peripheral blood. The receptors shown here come from a woman in her 50s with acute or convalescent COVID-19. The CDR3 runs from the conserved cysteine through the conserved F or W. D genes are given only for firm matches. The size field is filled for only some rows; it gives once, few, many or a size class.

TRBV3-1/TRBV3-2,.,TRBJ2-1,few,CASSQGTAYNEQFF,TGTGCCAGCAGCCAAGGGACAGCTTACAATGAGCAGTTCTTC
TRBV12-3/TRBV12-4,.,TRBJ1-4,once,CASRGGSNEKLFF,TGTGCCAGCAGGGGAGGCAGTAATGAAAAACTGTTTTTT
TRBV30,TRBD1,TRBJ2-7,.,CAWRGKGTGDRDEQYF,TGTGCCTGGAGAGGAAAAGGGACAGGGGATCGGGACGAGCAGTACTTC
TRBV25-1,.,TRBJ1-2,.,CASKYEGYGYTF,TGTGCCAGCAAATACGAGGGATATGGCTACACCTTC
TRBV7-9,.,TRBJ2-7,few,CASSLDTYEQYF,TGTGCCAGCAGCTTAGACACCTACGAGCAGTACTTC
TRBV7-9,TRBD2,TRBJ2-3,.,CASSSAGGADTQYF,TGTGCCAGCAGCTCAGCGGGAGGTGCAGATACGCAGTATTTT
TRBV19,.,TRBJ2-1,.,CASSSGRVAAYNEQFF,TGTGCCAGTAGTAGTGGGAGAGTAGCAGCCTACAATGAGCAGTTCTTC
TRBV6-1,.,TRBJ1-1,.,CASSEYRVTTEAFF,TGTGCCAGCAGTGAATACAGGGTGACCACTGAAGCTTTCTTT
TRBV7-6,.,TRBJ2-6,.,CASSPLQETGYGANVLTF,TGTGCCAGCAGCCCCCTGCAAGAGACAGGTTATGGGGCCAACGTCCTGACTTTC
TRBV7-9,.,TRBJ1-5,.,CASSLGFEGEFNQPQHF,TGTGCCAGCAGCTTAGGTTTTGAGGGGGAATTCAATCAGCCCCAGCATTTT
TRBV27,.,TRBJ1-1,.,CASSSSQGWGTEAFF,TGTGCCAGCAGTTCCTCTCAGGGGTGGGGCACTGAAGCTTTCTTT
TRBV3-1/TRBV3-2,TRBD1,TRBJ1-2,.,CASSPQGGYGYTF,TGTGCCAGCAGCCCCCAGGGGGGCTATGGCTACACCTTC
TRBV7-2,TRBD2,TRBJ2-1,.,CASSLGLAGEQFF,TGTGCCAGCAGCTTAGGACTAGCGGGTGAGCAGTTCTTC
TRBV10-2,.,TRBJ2-2,.,CASVSPGTGELFF,TGCGCCAGCGTTTCCCCAGGCACCGGGGAGCTGTTTTTT
TRBV24-1,TRBD2,TRBJ2-6,.,CATSDSGGGSGANVLTF,TGTGCCACCAGTGATTCTGGGGGGGGCTCTGGGGCCAACGTCCTGACTTTC
TRBV27,.,TRBJ1-6,.,CASSLTGWSPLHF,TGTGCCAGCAGTTTAACAGGATGGTCACCCCTCCACTTT
TRBV7-9,TRBD1,TRBJ2-1,.,CASSLVGTGEDEQFF,TGTGCCAGCAGCTTAGTTGGGACAGGGGAGGATGAGCAGTTCTTC
TRBV5-6,.,TRBJ2-7,.,CASSLLGDEGDYEQYF,TGTGCCAGCAGCTTGTTGGGCGATGAGGGTGACTACGAGCAGTACTTC
TRBV24-1,TRBD1,TRBJ1-5,.,CATSDQRDRDQPQHF,TGTGCCACCAGTGATCAGAGGGACAGGGATCAGCCCCAGCATTTT
TRBV4-1,TRBD1,TRBJ1-3,few,CASSFRGDSGNTIYF,TGCGCCAGCAGCTTCAGGGGGGACTCTGGAAACACCATATATTTT
TRBV29-1,.,TRBJ2-1,.,CSVEGSGVREQFF,TGCAGCGTTGAAGGATCAGGGGTGAGGGAGCAGTTCTTC
TRBV6-6,.,TRBJ2-7,.,CASSYRPDSYEQYF,TGTGCCAGCAGTTATCGTCCAGATTCCTACGAGCAGTACTTC
TRBV2,TRBD2,TRBJ2-1,.,CASTLWREASYNEQFF,TGTGCCAGCACCCTCTGGCGGGAGGCCTCCTACAATGAGCAGTTCTTC